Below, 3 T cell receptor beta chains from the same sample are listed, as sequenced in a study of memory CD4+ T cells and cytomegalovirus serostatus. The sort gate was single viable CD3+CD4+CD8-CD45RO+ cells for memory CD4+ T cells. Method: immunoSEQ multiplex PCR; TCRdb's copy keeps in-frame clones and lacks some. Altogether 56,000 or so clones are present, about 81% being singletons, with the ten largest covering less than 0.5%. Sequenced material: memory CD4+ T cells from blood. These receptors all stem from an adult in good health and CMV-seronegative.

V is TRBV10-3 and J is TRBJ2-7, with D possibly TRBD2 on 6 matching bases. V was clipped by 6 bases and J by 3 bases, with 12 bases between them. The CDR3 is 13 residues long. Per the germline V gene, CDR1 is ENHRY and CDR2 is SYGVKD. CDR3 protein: CAIREGKSYEQYF. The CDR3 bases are TGTGCCATCAGGGAGGGGAAGAGCTACGAGCAGTACTTC.

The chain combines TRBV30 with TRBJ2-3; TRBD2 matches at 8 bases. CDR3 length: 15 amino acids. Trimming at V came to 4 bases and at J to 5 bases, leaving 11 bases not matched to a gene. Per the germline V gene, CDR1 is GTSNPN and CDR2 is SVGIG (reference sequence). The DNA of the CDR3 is TGTGCCTGGAAAGAAATCGGGGGGGCCGTAGATACGCAGTATTTT. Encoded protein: CAWKEIGGAVDTQYF.

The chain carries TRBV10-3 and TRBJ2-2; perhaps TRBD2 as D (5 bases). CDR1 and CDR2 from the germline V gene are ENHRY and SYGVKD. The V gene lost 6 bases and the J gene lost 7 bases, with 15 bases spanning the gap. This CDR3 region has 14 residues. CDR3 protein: CAIRRRVGDGELFF. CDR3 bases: TGTGCCATCAGACGGCGGGTTGGGGACGGGGAGCTGTTTTTT.